The 27 T cell receptor beta chains presented below share a single source sample, sequenced in a study of early T cells in non-severe SARS-CoV-2 infection. A single record per CDR3 protein comes from TCRdb applying MiXCR to the 5' RACE reads. The data hold almost 85,000 distinct CDR3 sequences, with 9.5% to 13% observed a single time. Sample: whole blood. The receptors originated from an adult who was a healthcare worker with PCR-confirmed SARS-CoV-2 infection or an uninfected control (not recorded which).

At least ten counts were recorded for this clonotype. The rearrangement uses TRBV7-3 and TRBJ2-1; 15 bases are a match to TRBD2. Unmatched junction bases numbered 6, after V lost 4 bases and J lost 8 bases. The CDR3 consists of 16 residues. Germline CDR1 and CDR2: SGHTA and FQGTGA. The CDR3 nucleotides are TGTGCCAGCAGCTCGAGGACTAGCGGGAGGGCGGATGAGCAGTTCTTC. Amino acid sequence: CASSSRTSGRADEQFF.

This clonotype was seen a handful of times. The chain has TRBV29-1 and TRBJ1-2; TRBD1 aligns across 9 bases. This CDR3 spans 15 amino acids. J was trimmed by 0 bases and V by 5 bases; bases with no gene match: 7. Per the germline V gene, CDR1 is SQVTM and CDR2 is ANQGSEA. CDR3 amino acids: CSVRSQGAANYGYTF. The CDR3 DNA is TGCAGCGTTCGATCACAGGGGGCGGCTAACTATGGCTACACCTTC.

V gene TRBV29-1 combines with J gene TRBJ2-3; no clear D gene. The CDR3 is 12 residues long. Germline CDR1 and CDR2: SQVTM and ANQGSEA. V was cut by 6 bases and J by 1 base, with 8 bases left in between. The CDR3 DNA is TGCAGCGTGTATTTGGGCACAGATACGCAGTATTTT. Amino acid sequence: CSVYLGTDTQYF.

The chain combines TRBV11-3 with TRBJ2-1; D uncertain. Germline lookup yields CDR1 SGHNT and CDR2 YENEEA. The length of the CDR3 is 16 residues. V dropped 5 bases and J dropped 8 bases, with 22 bases sitting between them. CDR3 DNA: TGTGCCAGCAGCCCACGAGCCGCGGAAGGTGTTGATGAGCAGTTCTTC. Protein: CASSPRAAEGVDEQFF.

This clonotype came up a few times. The rearrangement uses TRBV2 and TRBJ2-3; maybe TRBD1 (5 bases). From germline, CDR1 is SNHLY and CDR2 FYNNEI. Trimming took off 7 bases at V and 1 base at J, with 9 bases between the two ends. CDR3 length: 13 residues. CDR3 DNA sequence: TGTGCCAGCATAGGGGCCCGCACAGATACGCAGTATTTT. Amino acid sequence: CASIGARTDTQYF.

The V and J genes are TRBV3-1 and TRBJ2-1; the match to TRBD1 covers 10 bases. Per the germline V gene, CDR1 is LGHDT and CDR2 is YNNKEL (reference sequence). The length of the CDR3 is 15 residues. The trim removed 4 bases at V and 8 bases at J, leaving 8 bases unmatched. The CDR3 DNA sequence: TGTGCCAGCAGCCGGGGGACAGGGGTACACTATGAGCAGTTCTTC. Its protein is CASSRGTGVHYEQFF.

This clonotype came up many times. This chain joins TRBV30 and TRBJ2-3; tentative D call: TRBD2 (6 bases). CDR3 length: 14 amino acids. Germline-derived CDR1 and CDR2 are GTSNPN and SVGIG (reference sequence). V was cut by 4 bases and J by 2 bases, with 13 bases left in between. The DNA for the CDR3 is TGTGCCTGGACCAAGGACTACCTCACAGATACGCAGTATTTT. Protein product: CAWTKDYLTDTQYF.

This clonotype was counted many times. The rearrangement links TRBV5-1 to TRBJ2-3; 12 bases fit TRBD2. In germline, CDR1 is SGHRS, CDR2 YFSETQ. V shed 3 bases, J shed 1 base, and the junction held 9 bases outside the gene matches. The CDR3 contains 18 residues. The CDR3, as DNA: TGCGCCAGCAGCTCATCTCTTGCTAGCGGGAGGGGCACAGATACGCAGTATTTT. Translation: CASSSSLASGRGTDTQYF.

A few counts support this clonotype. The chain uses TRBV20-1 and TRBJ1-4; 10 bases line up with TRBD1. This CDR3 region has 16 residues. Trimming cost V 0 bases and J 7 bases; bases outside gene matches: 8. Germline V CDR1 and CDR2: DFQATT, SNEGSKA (reference sequence). The chain's CDR3 is CSARDGQGGGPEKLFF. Written as DNA, the CDR3 is TGCAGTGCTAGAGATGGACAGGGGGGTGGGCCTGAAAAACTGTTTTTT.

The table lists this clonotype with many counts. The chain has TRBV10-3 and TRBJ2-3, with 9 nucleotides matching TRBD2. The CDR3 has 13 amino acids. V shed 8 bases, J shed 6 bases, and the junction held 6 bases outside the gene matches. Germline lookup yields CDR1 ENHRY and CDR2 SYGVKD. CDR3 in amino acids: CAIAREGRDTQYF. CDR3 DNA sequence: TGTGCCATCGCGCGGGAGGGACGGGATACGCAGTATTTT.

This clonotype was counted a few times. The rearrangement uses TRBV5-1 and TRBJ2-7; 9 bases align to TRBD2. The CDR3 runs to 14 residues. The germline V gene has CDR1 SGHRS and CDR2 YFSETQ. Germline trimming cut 7 bases from V and 2 bases from J; bases unmatched to any gene: 7. CDR3 residues: CASAKRGDPYEQYF. CDR3 nucleotide sequence: TGCGCCAGCGCGAAGCGGGGGGACCCCTACGAGCAGTACTTC. The complete variable domain, with remaining parts taken from reference TRBV5-1 and TRBJ2-7, reads KAGVTQTPRYLIKTRGQQVTLSCSPISGHRSVSWYQQTPGQGLQFLFEYFSETQRNKGNFPGRFSGRQFSNSRSEMNVSTLELGDSALYLCASAKRGDPYEQYFGPGTRLTVT.

This clonotype was recorded a few times. The chain has TRBV3-1 and TRBJ1-1, with 9 bases fitting TRBD1. Germline values: CDR1 LGHDT, CDR2 YNNKEL (reference sequence). The CDR3 covers 13 residues. The trim removed 4 bases at V and 5 bases at J, leaving 2 bases unmatched. Written as DNA, the CDR3 is TGTGCCAGCAGCCGAGGGACAGGGACTGAAGCTTTCTTT. Amino acid sequence: CASSRGTGTEAFF.

In its sample, this clonotype was seen many times. The genes are TRBV12-3 or TRBV12-4 and TRBJ2-1, with 8 positions matching TRBD2. The CDR3 consists of 17 residues. The V gene end was trimmed by 4 bases and the J gene end by 6 bases; junction bases not matched to a gene: 14. The CDR3 bases are TGTGCCAGCAGTTACCCGTCGGGAGGGGGGGACGGCAATGAGCAGTTCTTC. Amino acids: CASSYPSGGGDGNEQFF.

This clonotype was seen many times. The V gene is TRBV5-4, the J gene TRBJ2-5; D unresolved. Germline V CDR1 and CDR2: SGHNT, YYREEE (reference sequence). Trimming removed 3 bases from V and 3 bases from J, with 12 bases in between. This CDR3 is built from 14 residues. In DNA form, the CDR3 reads TGTGCCAGCAGCTCGGGTACGGTAAAAGAGACCCAGTACTTC. Encoded protein: CASSSGTVKETQYF.

The chain is built from TRBV20-1 and TRBJ1-2; a weak D match, TRBD1 (6 bases). V shed 7 bases and J shed 4 bases, with 19 bases lying between them. Germline values: CDR1 DFQATT, CDR2 SNEGSKA (reference sequence). This CDR3 has 14 amino acids. CDR3 DNA sequence: TGCAGTGGCAGGGGCCGGGGCGCAAGCTATGGCTACACCTTC. It codes for CSGRGRGASYGYTF.

This clonotype was counted at least ten times. V and J are TRBV6-1 and TRBJ1-5; D might be TRBD1 (6 bases). Trimming took off 4 bases at V and 5 bases at J, with 12 bases between the two ends. The CDR3 spans 14 residues. Germline CDR1 reads MNHNS; CDR2 reads SASEGT. The CDR3 here is CASSGQGYDQPQHF. CDR3 DNA: TGTGCCAGCAGTGGCCAGGGGTATGATCAGCCCCAGCATTTT.

This clonotype was observed at least ten times. The chain carries TRBV29-1 and TRBJ2-5; possible D gene TRBD2, 6 bases. CDR3 size: 14 residues. The germline V gene has CDR1 SQVTM and CDR2 ANQGSEA. Trimming pared 6 bases from V and 1 base from J, leaving 15 bases between. The CDR3 is CSVPEAGGQETQYF. In DNA form, the CDR3 reads TGCAGCGTCCCTGAAGCGGGCGGCCAAGAGACCCAGTACTTC.

The chain is built from TRBV21-1 and TRBJ2-3; the table assigns TRBD2, which was not confirmed against the DNA. TRBV21-1 corresponds to a pseudogene. This CDR3 comprises 17 residues. The CDR3 region has the DNA TGTGCCAGCAGCTCCCCTCGACTAGCGGGAGATACAGATACGCAGTATTTT. Its protein is CASSSPRLAGDTDTQYF.

This clonotype was seen a handful of times. The chain carries TRBV12-3 or TRBV12-4 and TRBJ1-1; D is undetermined. The length of the CDR3 is 13 residues. V lost 3 bases and J lost 3, with 8 bases in between. The CDR3 reads CASSFGFDTEAFF. The CDR3 DNA reads TGTGCCAGCAGTTTCGGGTTCGACACTGAAGCTTTCTTT.

This clonotype was recorded many times. The chain carries TRBV18 and TRBJ1-2; 9 bases align to TRBD1. This CDR3 is built from 14 residues. The ends lost 2 bases at V and 7 bases at J; junction bases unmatched: 5. Germline CDR1 KGHSH, CDR2 LQKENI. The CDR3 nucleotides read TGTGCCAGCTCACCAAAACAGGGGGCGCGTGGCTACACCTTC. It encodes CASSPKQGARGYTF.

This clonotype was counted ten times or more. The genes are TRBV27 and TRBJ1-4, with 9 positions matching TRBD1. The CDR3 sequence is 15 residues long. The trim removed 5 bases at V and 10 bases at J, leaving 11 bases unmatched. Germline V gene data show CDR1 as MNHEY and CDR2 as SMNVEV (reference sequence). In DNA, the CDR3 is TGTGCCAGCAGTACCTCTTGGACAGGGGCGAGAAAACTGTTTTTT. Protein sequence: CASSTSWTGARKLFF.

The chain has TRBV29-1 and TRBJ2-5, with D perhaps TRBD1 (6 bases). Trimming stripped 4 bases from V and 4 bases from J, with 7 bases between. Germline CDR1 is SQVTM and CDR2 is ANQGSEA. This CDR3 comprises 11 residues. CDR3: CSVATGETQYF. The CDR3 DNA is TGCAGCGTTGCGACAGGAGAGACCCAGTACTTC.

A few counts support this clonotype. This sequence joins TRBV5-1 and TRBJ2-7; 7 bases match TRBD1. The germline CDR1 and CDR2 sequences are SGHRS and YFSETQ. This CDR3 has 15 amino acids. V was clipped by 0 bases and J by 0 bases; unmatched bases: 3. The CDR3 DNA reads as TGCGCCAGCAGCTTGGAGGGGGCAGTCTCCTACGAGCAGTACTTC. Its protein is CASSLEGAVSYEQYF.

In this sample, this clonotype turned up many times. This sequence joins TRBV6-5 and TRBJ2-1; 11 bases are shared with TRBD2. The junction had 7 bases not matched to a gene; V was cut back by 5 bases and J by 4 bases. The germline V gene encodes CDR1 MNHEY and CDR2 SVGAGI. This CDR3 has 16 residues. The chain's CDR3 is CASSRLAGGTYNEQFF. DNA for the CDR3: TGTGCCAGCAGTCGTTTAGCGGGGGGGACGTACAATGAGCAGTTCTTC.

This clonotype occurred many times. The chain employs TRBV7-8 and TRBJ1-1, with D possibly matching TRBD1 (5 bases). V was clipped by 0 bases and J by 0 bases, with 8 bases between them. CDR1 and CDR2 from the germline V gene are SGHVS and FQNEAQ. The CDR3 runs to 15 residues. CDR3 protein: CASSLALGLNTEAFF. CDR3 bases: TGTGCCAGCAGCTTAGCCCTGGGGCTGAACACTGAAGCTTTCTTT.

This clonotype was found many times. V is TRBV29-1 and J is TRBJ2-7, with 7 positions matching TRBD1. CDR3 size: 14 residues. Germline V gene sequence: CDR1 SQVTM, CDR2 ANQGSEA. The J segment lost 0 bases and the V segment lost 6 bases, leaving 8 bases of the junction unmatched. The CDR3 reads CSVRQGVDSYEQYF. DNA for the CDR3: TGCAGCGTCCGCCAGGGGGTCGACTCCTACGAGCAGTACTTC.

The chain uses TRBV7-3 and TRBJ2-3; D remains unclear. The V gene lost 7 bases and the J gene lost 2 bases, with 7 bases spanning the gap. Germline CDR1 SGHTA, CDR2 FQGTGA. The CDR3 sequence is 12 residues long. In nucleotides, the CDR3 is TGTGCCAGCAACCTCGACACAGATACGCAGTATTTT. Protein: CASNLDTDTQYF.